This T cell receptor beta chain was obtained from a study of T-cell memory formation after mild COVID-19. Each CDR3 protein is one row after TCRdb ran MiXCR on the 5' RACE reads. This sample carries 450,000 to 650,000 distinct CDR3 sequences, around 21% of them seen once, and the ten largest clones take roughly an eighth. This TCR derives from an adult woman who had mild COVID-19 (a few samples of this study predate the infection). Cell type and time point are not known. The sample comprised PBMCs or a T cell subset sorted from them (not recorded which).

CDR3 DNA: TGCAGCGTTGAAGACCCGTACCCAAGACAGGGTCAAGAGACCCAGTACTTC. It is translated as CSVEDPYPRQGQETQYF. This chain links TRBV29-1 with TRBJ2-5; 7 bases match TRBD1. The CDR3 covers 17 residues. Per germline, CDR1 SQVTM and CDR2 ANQGSEA. Trimming took 0 bases from V and 2 from J; bases not matched to a gene: 12.